One and the same sample provided the 7 T cell receptor beta chains below, sequenced in a study of response to subunit inactivated influenza vaccine. Each CDR3 protein is one row after TCRdb ran MiXCR on the RT-PCR reads. The data contain 300,000 to 350,000 distinct CDR3 sequences, roughly 20% of them singletons. Sequenced here: PBMCs from blood, sampled 21 months after vaccination. The receptors were sampled from a man aged 50-75 years who received an inactivated influenza vaccine.

J is TRBJ2-5 and V is TRBV7-2; D may be TRBD2 (6 bases). Trimming took off 5 bases at V and 4 bases at J, with 17 bases between the two ends. Germline V gives CDR1 SGHTA, CDR2 FQGNSA. The CDR3 is 15 residues long. CDR3 residues: CASSLRAGGAETQYF. As DNA, the CDR3 is TGTGCCAGCAGCCTGCGAGCGGGTGGGGCAGAGACCCAGTACTTC.

In its sample, this clonotype was seen a few times. V gene TRBV15 combines with J gene TRBJ2-4; tentatively, D is TRBD2 (6 bases). CDR1 is LNHNV and CDR2 is YYDKDF in the germline V gene (reference sequence). The CDR3 consists of 16 residues. V lost 1 base and J 0 bases, leaving 10 bases between the germline ends. CDR3 nucleotide sequence: TGTGCCACCAGCAGAGCTAGCGTTCTAGCCAAAAACATTCAGTACTTC. Translation: CATSRASVLAKNIQYF.

This clonotype turned up a few times. This chain connects TRBV20-1 to TRBJ1-4, with TRBD1 matching over 10 bases. CDR1 and CDR2 from the germline V gene are DFQATT and SNEGSKA (reference sequence). V shed 6 bases, J shed 8 bases, and the junction held 12 bases outside the gene matches. The CDR3 runs to 15 residues. CDR3 protein: CSALIPGTGVEKLFF. DNA for the CDR3: TGCAGTGCCCTTATCCCCGGGACAGGGGTAGAAAAACTGTTTTTT.

The CDR3 here is CASSFGGGPYNEQFF. CDR3 sequence (DNA): TGTGCCAGCAGTTTCGGCGGGGGGCCCTACAATGAGCAGTTCTTC. The gene calls are TRBV11-2 and TRBJ2-1; 8 nucleotides line up with TRBD2. From germline, CDR1 is SGHAT and CDR2 FQNNGV. With V trimmed by 6 bases and J by 2 bases, 6 bases remained unmatched. The length of the CDR3 is 15 residues.

The table lists this clonotype with a few counts. V and J are TRBV20-1 and TRBJ1-2; 10 nucleotides line up with TRBD1. The CDR3 has 14 residues. Germline trimming cut 2 bases from V and 7 bases from J; bases unmatched to any gene: 7. Germline V CDR1 and CDR2: DFQATT, SNEGSKA (reference sequence). The CDR3 DNA reads TGCAGTGCTAGACAGACAGGGGGCGTTGGTGGCTACACCTTC. Translation: CSARQTGGVGGYTF.

This clonotype was seen a handful of times. The chain has TRBV2 and TRBJ1-2, with D possibly matching TRBD1 (5 bases). The CDR3 spans 14 residues. Germline CDR1 reads SNHLY; CDR2 reads FYNNEI. Between the trimmed V and J ends, which lost 6 bases and 3 bases, there was a span of 14 bases. CDR3 protein: CASRGEGRDYGYTF. The CDR3 coding sequence is TGTGCCAGCAGGGGGGAGGGGAGAGACTATGGCTACACCTTC.

This chain joins TRBV12-3 or TRBV12-4 and TRBJ2-7; 7 nucleotides agree with TRBD1. V lost 6 bases, J lost 2 bases, and 10 bases stayed unmatched. This CDR3 has 15 amino acids. CDR3 DNA sequence: TGTGCCAGCAGGGCGACAGGGCAAAGCGCCTACGAGCAGTACTTC. Protein product: CASRATGQSAYEQYF.